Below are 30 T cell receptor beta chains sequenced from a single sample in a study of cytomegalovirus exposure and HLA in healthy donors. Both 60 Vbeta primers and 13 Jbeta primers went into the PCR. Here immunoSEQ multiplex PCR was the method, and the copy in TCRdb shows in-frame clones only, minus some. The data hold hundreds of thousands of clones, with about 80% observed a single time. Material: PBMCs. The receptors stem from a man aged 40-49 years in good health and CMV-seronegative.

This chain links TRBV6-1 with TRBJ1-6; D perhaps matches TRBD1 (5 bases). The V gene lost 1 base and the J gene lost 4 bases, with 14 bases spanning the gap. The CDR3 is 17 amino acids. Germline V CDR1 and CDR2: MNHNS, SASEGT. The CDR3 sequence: CASSEGGRGRYNSPLHF. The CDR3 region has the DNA TGTGCCAGCAGTGAAGGGGGAAGGGGTCGATATAATTCACCCCTCCACTTT.

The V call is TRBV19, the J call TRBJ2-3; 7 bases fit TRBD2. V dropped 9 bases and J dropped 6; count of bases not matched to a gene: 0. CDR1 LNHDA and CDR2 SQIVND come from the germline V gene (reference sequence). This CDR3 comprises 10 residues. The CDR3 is CASGGDTQYF. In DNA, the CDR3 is TGTGCCAGCGGGGGGGATACGCAGTATTTT.

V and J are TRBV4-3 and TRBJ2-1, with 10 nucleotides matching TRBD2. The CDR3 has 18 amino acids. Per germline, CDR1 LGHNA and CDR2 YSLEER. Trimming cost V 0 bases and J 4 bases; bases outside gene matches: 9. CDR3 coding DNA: TGCGCCAGCAGCCAAGACCTCCATGTAGCGGGGGGTTACAATGAGCAGTTCTTC. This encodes CASSQDLHVAGGYNEQFF.

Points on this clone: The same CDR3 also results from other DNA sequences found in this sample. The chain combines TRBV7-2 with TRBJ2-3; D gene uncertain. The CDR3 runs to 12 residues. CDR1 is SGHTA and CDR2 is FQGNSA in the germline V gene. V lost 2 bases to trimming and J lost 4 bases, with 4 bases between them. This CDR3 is CASSLTADTQYF. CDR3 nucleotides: TGTGCCAGCAGCTTAACGGCAGATACGCAGTATTTT.

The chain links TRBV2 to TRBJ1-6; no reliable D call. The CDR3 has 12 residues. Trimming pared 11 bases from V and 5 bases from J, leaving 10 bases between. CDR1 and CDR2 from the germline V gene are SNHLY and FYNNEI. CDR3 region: CASSGNNSPLHF. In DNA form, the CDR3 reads TGTGCCTCGAGCGGGAATAATTCACCCCTCCACTTT.

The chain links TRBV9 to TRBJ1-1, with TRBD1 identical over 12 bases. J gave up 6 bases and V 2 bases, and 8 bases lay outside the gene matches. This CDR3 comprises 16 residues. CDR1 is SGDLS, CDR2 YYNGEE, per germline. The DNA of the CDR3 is TGTGCCAGCAGCGTGAGTGGGACAGGGGGCGCCCCTGAAGCTTTCTTT. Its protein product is CASSVSGTGGAPEAFF.

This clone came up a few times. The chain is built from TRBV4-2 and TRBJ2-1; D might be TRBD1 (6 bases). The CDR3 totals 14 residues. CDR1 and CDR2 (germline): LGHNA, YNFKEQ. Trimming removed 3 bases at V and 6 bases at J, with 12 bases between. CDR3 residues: CASSQLQGPNEQFF. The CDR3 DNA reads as TGTGCCAGCAGCCAGTTACAGGGACCCAATGAGCAGTTCTTC.

CDR3 sequence reads: CASSSGLAGGLETQYF. The CDR3 DNA is TGTGCCAGCAGTTCGGGACTAGCGGGAGGGCTGGAGACCCAGTACTTC. This chain links TRBV27 with TRBJ2-5, with 16 bases identical to TRBD2. V lost 4 bases and J lost 5; bases outside the gene matches: 4. Looked up from germline, CDR1 is MNHEY and CDR2 is SMNVEV (reference sequence). The CDR3 spans 16 residues.

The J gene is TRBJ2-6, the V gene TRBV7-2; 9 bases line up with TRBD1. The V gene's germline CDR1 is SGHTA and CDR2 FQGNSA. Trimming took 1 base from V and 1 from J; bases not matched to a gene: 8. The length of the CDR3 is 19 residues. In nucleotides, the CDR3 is TGTGCCAGCAGCTTAGTGTGGACAGGGGTAGGGTCTGGGGCCAACGTCCTGACTTTC. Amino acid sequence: CASSLVWTGVGSGANVLTF.

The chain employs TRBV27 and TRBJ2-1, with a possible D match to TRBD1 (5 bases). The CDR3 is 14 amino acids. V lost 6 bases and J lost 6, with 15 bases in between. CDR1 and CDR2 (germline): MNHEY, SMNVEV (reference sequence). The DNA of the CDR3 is TGTGCCAGCAGCCCCTTCGGACACTTCAATGAGCAGTTCTTC. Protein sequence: CASSPFGHFNEQFF.

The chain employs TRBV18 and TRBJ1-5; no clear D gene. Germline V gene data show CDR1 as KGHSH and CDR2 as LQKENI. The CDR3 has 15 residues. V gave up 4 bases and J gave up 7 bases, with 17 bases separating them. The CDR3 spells CASSLMTTTGQPQHF. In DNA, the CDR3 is TGTGCCAGCTCACTGATGACAACGACGGGGCAGCCCCAGCATTTT.

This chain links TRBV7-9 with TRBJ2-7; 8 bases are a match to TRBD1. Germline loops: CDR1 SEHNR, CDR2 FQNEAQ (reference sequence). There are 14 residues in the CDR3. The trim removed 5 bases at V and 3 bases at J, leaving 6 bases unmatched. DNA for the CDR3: TGTGCCAGCAGCGTAAGACAGGGGTACTACGAGCAGTACTTC. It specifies CASSVRQGYYEQYF.

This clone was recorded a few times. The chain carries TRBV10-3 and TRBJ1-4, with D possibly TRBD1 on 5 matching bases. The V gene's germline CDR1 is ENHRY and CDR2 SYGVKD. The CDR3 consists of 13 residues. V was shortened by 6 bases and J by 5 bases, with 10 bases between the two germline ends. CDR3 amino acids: CAIRPRQNEKLFF. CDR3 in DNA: TGTGCCATCAGACCAAGACAGAATGAAAAACTGTTTTTT.

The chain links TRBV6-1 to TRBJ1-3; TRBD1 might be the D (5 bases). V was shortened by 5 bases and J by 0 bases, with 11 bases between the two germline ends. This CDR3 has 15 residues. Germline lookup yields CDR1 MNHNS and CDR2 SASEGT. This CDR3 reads CASSLGAYSGNTIYF. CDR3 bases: TGTGCCAGCAGTCTAGGGGCCTACTCTGGAAACACCATATATTTT.

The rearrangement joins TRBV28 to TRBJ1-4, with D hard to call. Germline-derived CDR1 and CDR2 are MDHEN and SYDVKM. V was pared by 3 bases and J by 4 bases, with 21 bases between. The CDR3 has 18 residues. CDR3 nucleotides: TGTGCCAGCAGTTTCTCGGGCCTGAATCGGGGTTTTAATGAAAAACTGTTTTTT. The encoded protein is CASSFSGLNRGFNEKLFF.

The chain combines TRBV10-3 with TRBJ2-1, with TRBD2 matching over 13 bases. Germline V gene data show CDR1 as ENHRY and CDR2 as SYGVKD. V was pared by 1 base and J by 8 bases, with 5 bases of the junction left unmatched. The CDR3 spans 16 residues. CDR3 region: CAISELGTSGTHEQFF. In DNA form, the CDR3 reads TGTGCCATCAGTGAGTTGGGGACTAGCGGGACCCATGAGCAGTTCTTC.

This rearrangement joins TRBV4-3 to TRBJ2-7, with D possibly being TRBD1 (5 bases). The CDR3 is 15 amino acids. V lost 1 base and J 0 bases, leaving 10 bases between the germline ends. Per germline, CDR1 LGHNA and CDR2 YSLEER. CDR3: CASSQVQGSSYEQYF. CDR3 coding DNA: TGCGCCAGCAGCCAAGTGCAGGGAAGCTCCTACGAGCAGTACTTC.

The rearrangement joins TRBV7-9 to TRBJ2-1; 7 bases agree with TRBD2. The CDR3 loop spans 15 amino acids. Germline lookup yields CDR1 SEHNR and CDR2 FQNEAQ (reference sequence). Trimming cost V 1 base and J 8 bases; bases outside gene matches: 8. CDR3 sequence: CASSLVGGRVDEQFF. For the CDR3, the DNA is TGTGCCAGCAGCTTAGTTGGAGGGAGGGTCGATGAGCAGTTCTTC.

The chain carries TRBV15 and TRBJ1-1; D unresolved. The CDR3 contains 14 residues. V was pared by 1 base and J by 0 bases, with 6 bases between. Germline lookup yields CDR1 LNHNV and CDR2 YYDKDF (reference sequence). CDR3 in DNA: TGTGCCACCAGCAGAGGCGGGATGAACACTGAAGCTTTCTTT. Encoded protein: CATSRGGMNTEAFF.

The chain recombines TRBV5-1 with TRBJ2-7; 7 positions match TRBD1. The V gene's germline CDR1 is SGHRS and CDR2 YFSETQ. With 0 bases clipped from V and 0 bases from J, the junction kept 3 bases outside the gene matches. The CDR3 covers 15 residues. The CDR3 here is CASSLEGDSSYEQYF. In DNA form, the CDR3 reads TGCGCCAGCAGCTTGGAAGGGGACAGCTCCTACGAGCAGTACTTC.

Here the CDR3 reads CASSRGLAGGLTISRNEQFF. The DNA of the CDR3 is TGTGCCAGTAGTAGAGGACTAGCGGGAGGACTTACGATTTCTAGGAATGAGCAGTTCTTC. The chain couples TRBV19 to TRBJ2-1; 14 bases map to TRBD2. CDR3 length: 20 residues. The V segment lost 4 bases and the J segment 7 bases; nucleotides outside the gene matches: 18. The germline CDR1 and CDR2 sequences are LNHDA and SQIVND (reference sequence).

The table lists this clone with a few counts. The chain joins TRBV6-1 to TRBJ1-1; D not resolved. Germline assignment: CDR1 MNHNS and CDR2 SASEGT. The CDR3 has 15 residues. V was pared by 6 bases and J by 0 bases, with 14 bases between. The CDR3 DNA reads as TGTGCCAGCAGCGGGAACAGTATAGTGAACACTGAAGCTTTCTTT. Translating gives CASSGNSIVNTEAFF.

The CDR3, as DNA: TGTGCCAGCAGTGAAGCGATAAACAGACAAGAGACCCAGTACTTC. This sequence encodes CASSEAINRQETQYF. The chain is built from TRBV6-1 and TRBJ2-5; no clear D gene. V was trimmed by 0 bases and J by 2 bases, leaving 10 bases between them. The CDR3 runs 15 residues. Per the germline V gene, CDR1 is MNHNS and CDR2 is SASEGT.

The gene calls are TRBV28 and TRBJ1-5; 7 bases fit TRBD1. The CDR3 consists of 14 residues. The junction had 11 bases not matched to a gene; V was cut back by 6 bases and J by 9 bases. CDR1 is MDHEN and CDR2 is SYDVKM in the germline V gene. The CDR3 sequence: CASRPVDRSGPQHF. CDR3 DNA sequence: TGTGCCAGCAGGCCCGTGGACAGGAGCGGGCCCCAGCATTTT.

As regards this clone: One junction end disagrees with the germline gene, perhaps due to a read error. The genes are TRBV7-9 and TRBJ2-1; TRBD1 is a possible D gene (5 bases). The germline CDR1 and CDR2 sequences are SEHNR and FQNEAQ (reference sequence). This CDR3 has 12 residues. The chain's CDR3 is CSSSLTDTEQFF. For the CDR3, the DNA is TGTTCCAGCAGCTTGACAGACACTGAGCAGTTCTTC.

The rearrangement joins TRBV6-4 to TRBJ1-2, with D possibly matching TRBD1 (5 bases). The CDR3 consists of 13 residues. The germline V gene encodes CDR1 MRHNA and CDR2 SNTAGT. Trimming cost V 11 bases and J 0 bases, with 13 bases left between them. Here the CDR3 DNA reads TGTGCCCCCAATGGGGCCACTAACTATGGCTACACCTTC. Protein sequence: CAPNGATNYGYTF.

CDR3 region: CASSQDQGLAGWSQYF. As DNA, the CDR3 is TGTGCCAGCAGCCAAGATCAGGGGCTAGCGGGGTGGTCCCAGTACTTC. The chain uses TRBV4-2 and TRBJ2-5; 9 positions match TRBD2. The germline gives CDR1 LGHNA, CDR2 YNFKEQ. CDR3 size: 16 residues. With 0 bases clipped from V and 9 bases from J, the junction kept 11 bases outside the gene matches.

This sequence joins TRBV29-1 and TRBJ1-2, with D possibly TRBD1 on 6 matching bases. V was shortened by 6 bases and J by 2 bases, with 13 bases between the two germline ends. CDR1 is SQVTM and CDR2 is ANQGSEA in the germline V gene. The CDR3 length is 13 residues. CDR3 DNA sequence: TGCAGCGTCCGCTCGGGACAAAACTATGGCTACACCTTC. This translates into CSVRSGQNYGYTF.

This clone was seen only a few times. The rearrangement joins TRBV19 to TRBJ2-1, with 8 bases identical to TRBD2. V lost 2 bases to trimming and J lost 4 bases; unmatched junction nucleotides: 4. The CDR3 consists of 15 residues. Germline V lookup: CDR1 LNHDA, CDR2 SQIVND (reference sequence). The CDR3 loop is CASSITGGPYNEQFF. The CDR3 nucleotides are TGTGCCAGTAGTATAACGGGAGGGCCATACAATGAGCAGTTCTTC.

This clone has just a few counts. The CDR3: CASSYATGGNTEAFF. CDR3 coding DNA: TGTGCCAGCAGTTATGCGACAGGGGGAAACACTGAAGCTTTCTTT. The chain combines TRBV6-5 with TRBJ1-1, with 9 bases identical to TRBD1. Germline CDR1 is MNHEY and CDR2 is SVGAGI. The CDR3 has 15 amino acids. V lost 3 bases, J lost 2 bases, and 4 bases stayed unmatched.